One sample yielded the 13 T cell receptor beta chains listed below, sequenced in a study of early T cells in non-severe SARS-CoV-2 infection (dated by TCRdb to the early 2020s). The method was 5' RACE. The listed sequencing device is NextSeq 500. TCRdb redid the processing of the public reads, applying fastp at Q25 and MiXCR, and retained in-frame beta chains. All rows with the same CDR3 protein become a single entry with the most common DNA and genes. This sample has tens of thousands of distinct CDR3 sequences in its table, and about 14% of those were observed once. The top ten clonotypes cover 12% of the sample. The sequencing sample was made of whole blood. These receptors were collected from an adult who was a healthcare worker with PCR-confirmed SARS-CoV-2 infection or an uninfected control (not recorded which).

V gene TRBV6-5 combines with J gene TRBJ1-1; D not certain. The V gene's germline CDR1 is MNHEY and CDR2 SVGAGI. CDR3 length: 14 amino acids. Between the trimmed V and J ends, which lost 6 bases and 0 bases, there was a span of 11 bases. The CDR3 DNA sequence: TGTGCCAGCAGCCCCCGGCCCATGAACACTGAAGCTTTCTTT. Amino acids: CASSPRPMNTEAFF.

The chain employs TRBV29-1 and TRBJ2-7; perhaps D is TRBD1 or TRBD2 (5 bases each). The CDR3 is made up of 12 amino acids. The V gene lost 5 bases and the J gene lost 0 bases, with 8 bases spanning the gap. Germline V gene data show CDR1 as SQVTM and CDR2 as ANQGSEA. Written as DNA, the CDR3 is TGCAGCGTTTCCGGGACCTCCTACGAGCAGTACTTC. It codes for CSVSGTSYEQYF.

The rearrangement joins TRBV7-2 to TRBJ2-4, with D unresolved. V was shortened by 4 bases and J by 2 bases, with 9 bases between the two germline ends. The germline V gene has CDR1 SGHTA and CDR2 FQGNSA. The CDR3 sequence is 14 residues long. In DNA, the CDR3 is TGTGCCAGCAGCTCGGTGGCATCCAAAAACATTCAGTACTTC. It yields the protein CASSSVASKNIQYF.

This clonotype was seen only a few times. This rearrangement joins TRBV27 to TRBJ2-1; D not certain. The CDR3 is 12 residues long. Germline V gene data show CDR1 as MNHEY and CDR2 as SMNVEV (reference sequence). With 5 bases removed from V and 16 bases from J, the gap between germline ends came to 18 bases. In DNA, the CDR3 is TGTGCCAGCAGTAATGTGATCGAGAGGCTCTTCTTC. Translating it yields CASSNVIERLFF.

This chain's CDR3 is CAGGSRGSNNEQFF. In DNA, the CDR3 is TGTGCCGGTGGGTCCCGCGGGAGCAACAATGAGCAGTTCTTC. The V gene is TRBV2, the J gene TRBJ2-1, with 7 bases fitting TRBD2. The CDR3 loop spans 14 amino acids. Looked up from germline, CDR1 is SNHLY and CDR2 is FYNNEI. The V gene end was trimmed by 11 bases and the J gene end by 5 bases; junction bases not matched to a gene: 12.

This chain joins TRBV29-1 and TRBJ2-7, with D uncertain. The CDR3 runs to 12 residues. Between the trimmed V and J ends, which lost 4 bases and 1 base, there was a span of 8 bases. Germline CDR1 is SQVTM and CDR2 is ANQGSEA. DNA for the CDR3: TGCAGCGTTGTAAGAGGATCCTACGAGCAGTACTTC. It encodes CSVVRGSYEQYF.

This clonotype was seen repeatedly, ten times or more. This chain joins TRBV29-1 and TRBJ1-2; 10 bases fit TRBD1. The germline V gene has CDR1 SQVTM and CDR2 ANQGSEA. The trim removed 3 bases at V and 2 bases at J, leaving 9 bases unmatched. The CDR3 sequence is 16 residues long. CDR3 bases: TGCAGCGTTGAGTTCTGGGACAGGGGCGAGAACTATGGCTACACCTTC. Its translation is CSVEFWDRGENYGYTF.

The gene calls are TRBV7-9 and TRBJ2-1, with D unclear. CDR1 is SEHNR, CDR2 FQNEAQ, per germline (reference sequence). This CDR3 spans 14 amino acids. V lost 1 base and J lost 7, with 11 bases in between. This CDR3 reads CASSLDRAWNEQFF. The CDR3 nucleotides read TGTGCCAGCAGCTTAGACCGGGCGTGGAATGAGCAGTTCTTC.

The chain links TRBV29-1 to TRBJ2-7; tentatively, D is TRBD2 (6 bases). The CDR3 runs 12 residues. The germline CDR1 and CDR2 sequences are SQVTM and ANQGSEA. Trimming stripped 6 bases from V and 1 base from J, with 10 bases between. As DNA, the CDR3 is TGCAGCGTGGGGGACTGGTCCTACGAGCAGTACTTC. Amino acid sequence: CSVGDWSYEQYF.

V and J are TRBV3-1 and TRBJ2-1; D not resolved. V was clipped by 1 base and J by 4 bases, with 8 bases between them. Per the germline V gene, CDR1 is LGHDT and CDR2 is YNNKEL (reference sequence). This CDR3 comprises 14 residues. CDR3 sequence (DNA): TGTGCCAGCAGCCAAGGGACGTTTTACAATGAGCAGTTCTTC. Translating gives CASSQGTFYNEQFF.

V usage is TRBV2 and J usage is TRBJ2-7, with a tentative D call TRBD1 (6 bases). Trimming removed 5 bases from V and 3 bases from J, with 8 bases in between. The V gene's germline CDR1 is SNHLY and CDR2 FYNNEI. The CDR3 runs 12 residues. The CDR3 region has the DNA TGTGCCAGCAGTATACAGGGCTACGAGCAGTACTTC. As protein: CASSIQGYEQYF.

This rearrangement joins TRBV11-2 to TRBJ2-3; D gene ambiguous. This CDR3 is 14 amino acids long. Germline CDR1 and CDR2: SGHAT and FQNNGV. The V gene lost 2 bases and the J gene lost 1 base, with 7 bases spanning the gap. The DNA for the CDR3 is TGTGCCAGCAGCTTAATCTCTGGCACAGATACGCAGTATTTT. This codes for CASSLISGTDTQYF.

The V gene is TRBV5-3, the J gene TRBJ1-6, with a weak D call TRBD1 (6 bases). TRBV5-3 is noted as an ORF with a role that remains uncertain. V lost 5 bases and J 7 bases, leaving 25 bases between the germline ends. The CDR3 has 18 residues. The CDR3 spells CARSWTPRTAVHNSPLHF. For the CDR3, the DNA is TGTGCCAGAAGTTGGACTCCCAGGACAGCAGTTCACAATTCACCCCTCCACTTT.